The entry below describes one TCR beta chain. The antigen is not known. These data come from a study of shared clonotypes between healthy human individuals. Study as a whole: With ages of 18 to 49, the donors were two women and a few men. Findings and caveats of the study: The donor pool, a small one, limited the genetic and exposure-history diversity represented.

Generated by immunoSEQ multiplex PCR, the TCRdb table keeps only in-frame clones and is missing some. The table shows around 1.9 million clones, with approximately 94% occurring only once. CD45RO-negative, CCR7-positively selected cells formed the naive CD8 fraction, excluding terminally differentiated effector memory CD45RA+ cells. The CDR3 sequence is 13 residues long. Germline V gene data show CDR1 as MDHEN and CDR2 as SYDVKM. The ends were cut back, 1 base at V and 4 bases at J, with 5 bases in the middle. The TCR comes from a man aged 18-30 years in good health. Some clones in this sample may be carry-over from other donors' samples. This chain links TRBV28 with TRBJ1-5; D remains ambiguous. Sequenced input: naive CD8+ T cells from PBMCs. The CDR3 DNA follows: TGTGCCAGCAGTTTATCTCAGAATCAGCCCCAGCATTTT. This encodes CASSLSQNQPQHF. Filled out from reference TRBV28 and TRBJ1-5, the complete variable domain reads DVKVTQSSRYLVKRTGEKVFLECVQDMDHENMFWYRQDPGLGLRLIYFSYDVKMKEKGDIPEGYSVSREKKERFSLILESASTNQTSMYLCASSLSQNQPQHFGDGTRLSIL.